This T cell receptor (beta chain) was sequenced for a study of shared clonotypes between healthy human individuals. TCRdb keeps only in-frame clones here, not all; method: immunoSEQ multiplex PCR. The sample lists a few hundred thousand clones, around three quarters seen once, with around 12% in the top ten. Germline CDR1 is SGHDT and CDR2 is YYEEEE. The CDR3 is 15 amino acids. The V gene lost 3 bases and the J gene lost 0 bases, with 10 bases spanning the gap. Input material: PBMCs. The rearrangement uses TRBV5-6 and TRBJ1-5, with D maybe TRBD1 (5 bases). The source of this sequence is a woman between 35 and 50 years old in good health. Some clones in this sample may be carry-over from other donors' samples. CDR3 nucleotide sequence: TGTGCCAGCAGCTCTTGGGGCATTAGCAATCAGCCCCAGCATTTT. Translating it yields CASSSWGISNQPQHF. Using reference TRBV5-6 and TRBJ1-5 for the parts outside the CDR3, the full variable domain is DAGVTQSPTHLIKTRGQQVTLRCSPKSGHDTVSWYQQALGQGPQFIFQYYEEEERQRGNFPDRFSGHQFPNYSSELNVNALLLGDSALYLCASSSWGISNQPQHFGDGTRLSIL.